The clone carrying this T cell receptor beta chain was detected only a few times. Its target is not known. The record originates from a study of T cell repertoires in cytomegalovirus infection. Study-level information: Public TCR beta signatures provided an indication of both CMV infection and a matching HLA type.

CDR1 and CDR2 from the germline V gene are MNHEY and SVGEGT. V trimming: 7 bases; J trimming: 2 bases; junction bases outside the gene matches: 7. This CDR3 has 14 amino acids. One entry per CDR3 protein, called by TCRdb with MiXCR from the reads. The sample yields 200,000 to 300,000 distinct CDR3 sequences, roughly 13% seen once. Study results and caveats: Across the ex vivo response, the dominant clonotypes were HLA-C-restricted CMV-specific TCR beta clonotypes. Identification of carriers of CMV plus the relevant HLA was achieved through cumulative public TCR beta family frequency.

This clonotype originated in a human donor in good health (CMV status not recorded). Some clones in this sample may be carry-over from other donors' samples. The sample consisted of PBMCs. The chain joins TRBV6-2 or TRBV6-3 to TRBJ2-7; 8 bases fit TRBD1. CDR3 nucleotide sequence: TGTGCCAGCATCCACCGGGACAGGCCCTACGAGCAGTACTTC. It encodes CASIHRDRPYEQYF.